This TCR beta chain derives from a study of control samples from healthy donors and cancer patients. CDR3 length equals 13 residues. Germline V gives CDR1 SGHAT, CDR2 FQNNGV. V dropped 5 bases and J dropped 4 bases, with 9 bases sitting between them. Repertoires were generated with immunoSEQ multiplex PCR, while TCRdb's copy carries only in-frame clones and drops some. The sample records 140,000 to 150,000 clones, 91% being singletons. This chain connects TRBV11-2 to TRBJ2-1; D uncertain. This clonotype was sampled from a man aged 30-40 years in good health. Sequencing was carried out using blood. The CDR3 is CASSPRLYNEQFF. The CDR3 DNA reads as TGTGCCAGCAGCCCACGACTGTACAATGAGCAGTTCTTC.